The subject of this entry is one T cell receptor (beta chain). This specimen comes from a study of shared clonotypes between healthy human individuals. Using immunoSEQ multiplex PCR, the repertoire was profiled, and TCRdb retains in-frame clones only, with some absent. The sample lists approximately 700,000 clones, 73% occurring once. V was pared by 1 base and J by 7 bases, with 13 bases between. The CDR3 is 14 residues long. Germline CDR1 and CDR2: SGHNT and YENEEA. Sequences were obtained from memory CD4+ T cells sorted from blood. Subset indicated: CD45RA-negative fraction. The sequence was obtained from a woman aged 25-40 years in good health. The chain is built from TRBV11-3 and TRBJ2-5; the D call may be TRBD1 or TRBD2 (5 bases each). The chain's CDR3 is CASSLGSGAGTQYF. CDR3 in DNA: TGTGCCAGCAGCTTAGGATCCGGGGCGGGGACCCAGTACTTC.